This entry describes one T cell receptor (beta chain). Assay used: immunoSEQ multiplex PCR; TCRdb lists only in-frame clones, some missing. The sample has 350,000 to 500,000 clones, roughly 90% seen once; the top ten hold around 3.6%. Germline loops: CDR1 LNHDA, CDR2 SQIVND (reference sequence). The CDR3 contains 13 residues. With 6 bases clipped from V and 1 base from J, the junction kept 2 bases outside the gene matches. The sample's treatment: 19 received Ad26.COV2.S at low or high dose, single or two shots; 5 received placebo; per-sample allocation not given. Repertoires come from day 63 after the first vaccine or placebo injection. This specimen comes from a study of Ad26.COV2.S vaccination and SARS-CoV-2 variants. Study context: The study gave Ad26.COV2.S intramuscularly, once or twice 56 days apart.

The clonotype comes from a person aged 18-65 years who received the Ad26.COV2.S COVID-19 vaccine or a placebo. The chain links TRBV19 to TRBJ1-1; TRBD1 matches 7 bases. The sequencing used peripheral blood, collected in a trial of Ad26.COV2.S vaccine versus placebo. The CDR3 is CASRAGGNTEAFF. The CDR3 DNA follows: TGTGCCAGTAGGGCAGGGGGGAACACTGAAGCTTTCTTT.